These 2 T cell receptor beta chains share one sample of origin, sequenced in a study of CD8 T cells in ankylosing spondylitis. Using its own MiXCR run on the 5' RACE reads, TCRdb lists one record per CDR3 protein. The sample lists 200,000 or so distinct CDR3 sequences; about 20% were seen once. Input material: blood, either unsorted or a sorted T cell fraction (not recorded which). The receptor source for this set is a male donor aged 10-29 years with ankylosing spondylitis or in good health (not recorded which).

The chain combines TRBV12-3 or TRBV12-4 with TRBJ2-2, with 9 positions matching TRBD1. The CDR3 is made up of 15 amino acids. The V and J ends lost 6 bases and 6 bases, in that order; junction bases with no gene match: 8. The CDR3 spells CASSPGQGWAGELFF. DNA for the CDR3: TGTGCCAGCAGCCCGGGACAGGGATGGGCCGGGGAGCTGTTTTTT.

The table lists this clonotype with many counts. The chain carries TRBV7-6 and TRBJ2-2; the match to TRBD1 covers 11 bases. CDR1 and CDR2 (germline): SGHVS, FNYEAQ. J lost 2 bases, V lost 1 base, and 9 bases had no gene match. This CDR3 comprises 19 residues. The CDR3 region is CASSLEAPRTGGNTGELFF. The CDR3 region has the DNA TGTGCCAGCAGCTTAGAAGCCCCCCGGACAGGGGGCAACACCGGGGAGCTGTTTTTT. The full variable domain, its missing parts supplied by reference TRBV7-6 and TRBJ2-2, is GAGVSQSPRYKVTKRGQDVALRCDPISGHVSLYWYRQALGQGPEFLTYFNYEAQQDKSGLPNDRFSAERPEGSISTLTIQRTEQRDSAMYRCASSLEAPRTGGNTGELFFGEGSRLTVL.